This TCR beta chain was profiled in a study of T-cell memory formation after mild COVID-19. Findings and caveats of the study: Contracting CD4+ clones sat mainly in CM and EM; CD8+ in EMRA. Clones contracting over day 15 to 85 were CD4/CD8 balanced, with later expanders leaning CD4+.

This clonotype has ten or more counts. The antigen is unknown. Each CDR3 protein is one row after TCRdb ran MiXCR on the 5' RACE reads. The sample lists 70,000 to 100,000 distinct CDR3 sequences; about 15% were seen once. J lost 3 bases, V lost 6 bases, and 4 bases had no gene match. This CDR3 has 13 amino acids. The V gene's germline CDR1 is ENHRY and CDR2 SYGVKD. V and J are TRBV10-3 and TRBJ2-5; 7 nucleotides align to TRBD2. The TCR sequence derives from a man younger than 35 who had mild COVID-19 (a few samples of this study predate the infection). Cell type and time point are not known. Sequencing input: PBMCs or a T cell subset sorted from them (not recorded which). The CDR3 DNA sequence: TGTGCCATCAGATGGGAGGGAAAAGAGACCCAGTACTTC. As protein: CAIRWEGKETQYF.